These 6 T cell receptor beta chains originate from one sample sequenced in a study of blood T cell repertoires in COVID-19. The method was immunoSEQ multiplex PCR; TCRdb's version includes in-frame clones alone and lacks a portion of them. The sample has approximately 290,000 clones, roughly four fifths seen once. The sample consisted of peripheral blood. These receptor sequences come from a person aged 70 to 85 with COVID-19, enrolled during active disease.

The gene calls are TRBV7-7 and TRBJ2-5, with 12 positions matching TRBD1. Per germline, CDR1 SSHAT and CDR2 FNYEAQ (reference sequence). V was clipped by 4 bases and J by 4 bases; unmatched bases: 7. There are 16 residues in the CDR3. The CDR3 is CASSSAGTGGRETQYF. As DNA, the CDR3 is TGTGCCAGCAGCTCGGCCGGGACAGGGGGCAGAGAGACCCAGTACTTC.

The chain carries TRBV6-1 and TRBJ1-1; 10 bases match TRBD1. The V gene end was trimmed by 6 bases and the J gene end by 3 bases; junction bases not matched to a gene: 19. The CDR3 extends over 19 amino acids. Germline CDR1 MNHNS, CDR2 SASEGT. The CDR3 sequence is CASREPYPRTGGQDTEAFF. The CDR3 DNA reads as TGTGCCAGCAGGGAACCATACCCCAGGACAGGGGGTCAGGACACTGAAGCTTTCTTT.

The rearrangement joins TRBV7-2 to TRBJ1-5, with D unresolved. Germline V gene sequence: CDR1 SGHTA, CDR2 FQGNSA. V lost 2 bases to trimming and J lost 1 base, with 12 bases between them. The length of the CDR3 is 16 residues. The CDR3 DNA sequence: TGTGCCAGCAGCTTATTGTCGGGGATCAGCAATCAGCCCCAGCATTTT. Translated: CASSLLSGISNQPQHF.

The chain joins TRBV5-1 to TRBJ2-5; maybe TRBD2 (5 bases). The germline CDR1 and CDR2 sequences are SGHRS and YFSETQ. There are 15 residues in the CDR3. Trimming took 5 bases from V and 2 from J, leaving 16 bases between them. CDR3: CASSTSMAPQETQYF. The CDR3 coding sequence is TGCGCCAGCAGTACTAGTATGGCCCCGCAAGAGACCCAGTACTTC.

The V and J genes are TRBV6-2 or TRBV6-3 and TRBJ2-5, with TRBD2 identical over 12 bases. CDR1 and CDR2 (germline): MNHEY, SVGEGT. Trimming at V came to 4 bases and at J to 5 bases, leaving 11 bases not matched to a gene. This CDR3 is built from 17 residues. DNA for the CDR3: TGTGCCAGCAGTTTTGGTAGTGTCCTAGCGGGAGGGGAGACCCAGTACTTC. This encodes CASSFGSVLAGGETQYF.

The CDR3 region is CASKQKETQYF. The DNA of the CDR3 is TGTGCCAGCAAACAGAAAGAGACCCAGTACTTC. The V gene is TRBV6-6, the J gene TRBJ2-5; D unresolved. Germline-derived CDR1 and CDR2 are MNHNY and SVGAGI (reference sequence). CDR3 length: 11 amino acids. V was trimmed by 7 bases and J by 3 bases, leaving 6 bases between them.